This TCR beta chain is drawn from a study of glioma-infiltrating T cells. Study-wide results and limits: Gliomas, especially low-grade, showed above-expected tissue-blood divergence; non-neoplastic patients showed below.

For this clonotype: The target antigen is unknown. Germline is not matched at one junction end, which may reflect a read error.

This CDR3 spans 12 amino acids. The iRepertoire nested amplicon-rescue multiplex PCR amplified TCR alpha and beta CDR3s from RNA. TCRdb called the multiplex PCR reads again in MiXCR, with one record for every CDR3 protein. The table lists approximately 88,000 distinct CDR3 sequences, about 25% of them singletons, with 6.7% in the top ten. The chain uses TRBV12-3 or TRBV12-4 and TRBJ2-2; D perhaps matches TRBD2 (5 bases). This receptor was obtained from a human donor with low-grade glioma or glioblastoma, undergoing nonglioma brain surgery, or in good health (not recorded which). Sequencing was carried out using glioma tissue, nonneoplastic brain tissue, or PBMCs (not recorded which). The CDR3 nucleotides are TGTGCCAGCATAAGGGTGGCCGGGGAGCTGCTTTTT. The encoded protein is CASIRVAGELLF.